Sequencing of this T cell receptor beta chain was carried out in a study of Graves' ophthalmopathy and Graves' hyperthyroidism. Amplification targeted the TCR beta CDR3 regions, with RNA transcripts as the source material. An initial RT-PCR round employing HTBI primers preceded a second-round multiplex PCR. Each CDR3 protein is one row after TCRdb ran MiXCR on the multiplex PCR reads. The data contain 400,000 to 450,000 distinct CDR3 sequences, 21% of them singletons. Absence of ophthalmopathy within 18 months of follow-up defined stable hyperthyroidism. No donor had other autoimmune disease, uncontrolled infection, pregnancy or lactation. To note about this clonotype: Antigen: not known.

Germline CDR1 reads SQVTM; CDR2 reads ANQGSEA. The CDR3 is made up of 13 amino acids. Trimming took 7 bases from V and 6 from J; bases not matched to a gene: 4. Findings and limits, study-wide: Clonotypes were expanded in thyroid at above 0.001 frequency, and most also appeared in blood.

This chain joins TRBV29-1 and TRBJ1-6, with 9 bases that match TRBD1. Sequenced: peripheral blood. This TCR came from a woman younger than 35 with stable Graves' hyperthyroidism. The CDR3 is CSAGQGINSPLHF. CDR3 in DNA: TGCAGCGCTGGACAGGGGATTAATTCACCCCTCCACTTT.